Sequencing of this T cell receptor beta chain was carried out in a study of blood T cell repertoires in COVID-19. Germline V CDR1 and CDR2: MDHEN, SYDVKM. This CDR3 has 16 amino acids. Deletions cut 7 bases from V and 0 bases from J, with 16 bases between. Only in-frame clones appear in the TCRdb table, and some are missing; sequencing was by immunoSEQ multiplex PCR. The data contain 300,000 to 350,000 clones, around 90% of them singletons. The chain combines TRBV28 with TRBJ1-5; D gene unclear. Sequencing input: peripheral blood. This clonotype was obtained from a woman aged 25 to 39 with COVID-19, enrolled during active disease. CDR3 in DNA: TGTGCCAGCAATCTGGGCCCAAGATATAGCAATCAGCCCCAGCATTTT. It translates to CASNLGPRYSNQPQHF.